This record looks at one T cell receptor beta chain sequence and its context. Its antigen is as yet unknown. Its ends do not fully match the called genes, so a read error is possible. Via MiXCR, TCRdb re-called the RACE reads, giving one row per CDR3 protein. The sample lists some 200,000 distinct CDR3 sequences; about a fifth were seen once. The data originate from a study of human T cells and chemical hapten exposure. Study-wide points: Because all patients had alopecia, their immune responses might differ from healthy ones. Counts of TCRs above 1 in 1000 frequency stayed unchanged with DPC sensitization.

The length of the CDR3 is 13 residues. Described time point: patch test 1, 2 weeks after DPC sensitization. Treatment denoted: therapeutic diphenylcyclopropenone sensitization with weekly scalp DPC. The source of this sequence is a woman aged 45-65 years with alopecia areata. Some clones in this sample may be carry-over from other donors' samples. The material sequenced was whole blood, taken in connection with sensitization to the hapten diphenylcyclopropenone (DPC). The chain is built from TRBV12-3 or TRBV12-4 and TRBJ1-1, with D unresolved. The DNA of the CDR3 is TGTGTCAGCAGTTGGAGCCCGTCAGGTGTCGCTTTCTTT. This gives the protein CVSSWSPSGVAFF.